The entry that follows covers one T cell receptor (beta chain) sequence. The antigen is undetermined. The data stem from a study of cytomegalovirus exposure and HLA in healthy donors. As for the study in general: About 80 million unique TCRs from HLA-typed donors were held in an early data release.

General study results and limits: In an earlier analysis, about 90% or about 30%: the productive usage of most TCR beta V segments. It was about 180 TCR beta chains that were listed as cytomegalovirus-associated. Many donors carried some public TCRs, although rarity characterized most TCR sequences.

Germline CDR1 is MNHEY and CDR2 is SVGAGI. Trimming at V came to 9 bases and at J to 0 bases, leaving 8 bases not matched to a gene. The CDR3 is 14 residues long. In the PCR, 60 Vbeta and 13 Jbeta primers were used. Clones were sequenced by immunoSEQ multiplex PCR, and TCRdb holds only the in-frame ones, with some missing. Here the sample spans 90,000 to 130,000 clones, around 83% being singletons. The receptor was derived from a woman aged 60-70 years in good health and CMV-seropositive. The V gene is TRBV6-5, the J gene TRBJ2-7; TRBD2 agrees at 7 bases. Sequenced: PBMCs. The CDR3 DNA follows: TGTGCCAGTAAGGGGAGGGTTGGCTCCTACGAGCAGTACTTC. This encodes CASKGRVGSYEQYF.